A single sample is the source of the 28 T cell receptor beta chains below, sequenced in a study of vaccination effects on CD4 cells after COVID-19. Generated by immunoSEQ multiplex PCR, the TCRdb table keeps only in-frame clones and is missing some. The table includes 30,000 to 40,000 clones, roughly 82% detected once. Their recognized antigens are unknown. Culture lasted about nine days before CD4+ T cell isolation. The specimen was CD4+ T cells from PBMCs cultured without peptide, collected before COVID-19 vaccination. The receptors originated from a human donor who received a COVID-19 vaccine.

This chain connects TRBV7-2 to TRBJ1-4; D possibly corresponds to TRBD1 (6 bases). CDR3 length: 15 residues. Trimming left V 5 bases short and J 0 bases short, with 10 bases between. Germline V gives CDR1 SGHTA, CDR2 FQGNSA. CDR3 region: CASSPGDTTNEKLFF. The CDR3 nucleotides read TGTGCCAGCAGCCCTGGGGACACAACTAATGAAAAACTGTTTTTT.

This chain uses TRBV24-1 with TRBJ1-2; D might be TRBD1 (6 bases). V lost 3 bases to trimming and J lost 6 bases, with 16 bases between them. This CDR3 contains 15 residues. CDR1 is KGHDR and CDR2 is SFDVKD in the germline V gene. As DNA, the CDR3 is TGTGCCACCAGTGATATAGGGGGAGGCCCCAATGGCTACACCTTC. Translation gives CATSDIGGGPNGYTF.

The J gene is TRBJ1-5, the V gene TRBV28, with 12 bases identical to TRBD1. The V segment lost 5 bases and the J segment 6 bases; nucleotides outside the gene matches: 5. Germline V gene sequence: CDR1 MDHEN, CDR2 SYDVKM. The CDR3 has 15 amino acids. CDR3 region: CASSTGTGGLQPQHF. The CDR3 bases are TGTGCCAGCAGTACCGGGACAGGGGGCCTTCAGCCCCAGCATTTT.

V and J are TRBV30 and TRBJ1-6, with D possibly TRBD1 on 5 matching bases. The V gene's germline CDR1 is GTSNPN and CDR2 SVGIG (reference sequence). V dropped 3 bases and J dropped 10 bases, with 19 bases sitting between them. This CDR3 has 15 amino acids. CDR3: CAWSPLGGGESPLHF. In DNA, the CDR3 is TGTGCCTGGAGCCCCCTTGGGGGTGGTGAGTCACCCCTCCACTTT.

V usage is TRBV9 and J usage is TRBJ2-7; 11 bases line up with TRBD1. The CDR3 runs to 14 residues. V trimming: 5 bases; J trimming: 1 base; junction bases outside the gene matches: 2. The germline gives CDR1 SGDLS, CDR2 YYNGEE. The CDR3 DNA is TGTGCCAGCAGGGGGACAGGGGGTTCCTACGAGCAGTACGTC. Residues: CASRGTGGSYEQYV.

This CDR3 is CSARRGDEQYV. The CDR3, as DNA: TGCAGTGCCCGGAGAGGGGACGAGCAGTACGTC. The V call is TRBV20-1, the J call TRBJ2-7; TRBD1 or TRBD2 may be the D gene (5 bases each). This CDR3 is built from 11 residues. The ends were cut back, 6 bases at V and 5 bases at J, with 11 bases in the middle. Germline CDR1 reads DFQATT; CDR2 reads SNEGSKA (reference sequence).

This clone has only one observation. The chain has TRBV3-1 (or the pseudogene TRBV3-2) and TRBJ1-5; D unresolved. Per germline, CDR1 LGHDT and CDR2 YNNKEL (reference sequence). The CDR3 runs to 14 residues. V lost 1 base and J lost 1, with 5 bases in between. The CDR3 DNA reads TGTGCCAGCAGCCAAGTGGGCAGCAATCAGCCCCAGCATTTT. It specifies CASSQVGSNQPQHF.

The chain joins TRBV3-1 (or the pseudogene TRBV3-2) to TRBJ2-6; D is unclear. Trimming stripped 3 bases from V and 0 bases from J, with 3 bases between. Looked up from germline, CDR1 is LGHDT and CDR2 is YNNKEL (reference sequence). The CDR3 is made up of 14 amino acids. The CDR3 loop reads CASSQSSGANVLTF. The DNA of the CDR3 is TGTGCCAGCAGCCAGTCCTCTGGGGCCAACGTCCTGACTTTC.

The rearrangement links TRBV4-1 to TRBJ1-2, with D possibly being TRBD1 (5 bases). CDR1 and CDR2 (germline): MGHRA, YSYEKL. This CDR3 comprises 16 residues. With 3 bases removed from V and 2 bases from J, the gap between germline ends came to 16 bases. As DNA, the CDR3 is TGCGCCAGCAGCCAGGGGGTGGGATCGAGCAACTATGGCTACACCTTC. The encoded protein is CASSQGVGSSNYGYTF.

This clone was seen just once. As DNA, the CDR3 is TGTGCCAGCAGTTACGGACCGACAGGTCGGGCACAGCCCCAGCATTTT. This codes for CASSYGPTGRAQPQHF. The V gene is TRBV6-2 or TRBV6-3, the J gene TRBJ1-5; the D gene is possibly TRBD1 (6 bases). With 2 bases removed from V and 7 bases from J, the gap between germline ends came to 18 bases. Germline V CDR1 and CDR2: MNHEY, SVGEGT. The CDR3 has 16 amino acids.

The rearrangement uses TRBV7-2 and TRBJ2-2; D gene uncertain. V lost 5 bases to trimming and J lost 2 bases, with 12 bases between them. The germline V gene encodes CDR1 SGHTA and CDR2 FQGNSA. The length of the CDR3 is 15 residues. CDR3 nucleotides: TGTGCCAGCAGCCGCCTTAGGTCAAACACCGGGGAGCTGTTTTTT. Translated, it gives CASSRLRSNTGELFF.

The rearrangement uses TRBV6-5 and TRBJ2-7, with D perhaps matching TRBD1 (6 bases). Germline V lookup: CDR1 MNHEY, CDR2 SVGAGI. Deletions cut 6 bases from V and 1 base from J, with 10 bases between. The CDR3 has 13 amino acids. CDR3 amino acids: CASSRTASYEQYV. CDR3 DNA sequence: TGTGCCAGCAGCCGGACAGCTTCCTACGAGCAGTACGTC.

The chain links TRBV9 to TRBJ2-5; 7 nucleotides align to TRBD2. V lost 1 base and J lost 0; bases outside the gene matches: 3. The CDR3 consists of 15 residues. Germline V gene sequence: CDR1 SGDLS, CDR2 YYNGEE. In DNA, the CDR3 is TGTGCCAGCAGCGTACGGGGGGTGGACCAAGAGACCCAGTACTTC. Translated, it gives CASSVRGVDQETQYF. Complete variable domain (other parts from reference TRBV9 and TRBJ2-5): DSGVTQTPKHLITATGQRVTLRCSPRSGDLSVYWYQQSLDQGLQFLIQYYNGEERAKGNILERFSAQQFPDLHSELNLSSLELGDSALYFCASSVRGVDQETQYFGPGTRLLVL.

This chain links TRBV6-6 with TRBJ1-2; a possible D gene is TRBD1 (5 bases). V lost 2 bases, J lost 5 bases, and 15 bases lay in between. The CDR3 sequence is 15 residues long. Germline V gene lookup returns CDR1 MNHNY and CDR2 SVGAGI (reference sequence). CDR3 sequence: CASSYPGQGEYGYTF. CDR3 bases: TGTGCCAGCAGTTACCCCGGTCAGGGAGAATATGGCTACACCTTC.

This clone showed up just once. The chain employs TRBV30 and TRBJ2-5; possible D gene TRBD2, 6 bases. Between the trimmed V and J ends, which lost 0 bases and 1 base, there was a span of 12 bases. This CDR3 contains 15 residues. The germline gives CDR1 GTSNPN, CDR2 SVGIG (reference sequence). In nucleotides, the CDR3 is TGTGCCTGGAGTGTAACGGGACTTGCCCAAGAGACCCAGTACTTC. Translation: CAWSVTGLAQETQYF.

This clone was detected only once. The V and J genes are TRBV5-6 and TRBJ1-3; D gene unclear. The CDR3 loop spans 19 amino acids. Trimming shortened V by 0 bases and J by 0 bases, and 19 bases separated the two germline ends. The V gene's germline CDR1 is SGHDT and CDR2 YYEEEE. The CDR3 reads CASSLVSWRVPSSGNTIYF. The CDR3 DNA sequence: TGTGCCAGCAGCTTGGTGTCCTGGCGGGTACCGTCCTCTGGAAACACCATATATTTT.

The rearrangement joins TRBV7-3 to TRBJ2-2, with 8 bases aligning to TRBD1. Germline CDR1 and CDR2: SGHTA and FQGTGA. CDR3 length: 15 amino acids. V lost 5 bases, J lost 1 base, and 3 bases stayed unmatched. CDR3 nucleotide sequence: TGTGCCAGCAGCCCCACAGGGGGGAACACCGGGGAGCTGTTTTTT. It specifies CASSPTGGNTGELFF.

This clone has only a few counts. The chain combines TRBV12-3 or TRBV12-4 with TRBJ1-3; D unresolved. This CDR3 contains 13 residues. Trimming stripped 3 bases from V and 4 bases from J, with 7 bases between. In DNA, the CDR3 is TGTGCCAGCAGTTTCGGCAGGGGAAACACCATATATTTT. Protein: CASSFGRGNTIYF.

The chain joins TRBV6-2 or TRBV6-3 to TRBJ1-4, with D maybe TRBD1 (6 bases). Germline V CDR1 and CDR2: MNHEY, SVGEGT. V was pared by 6 bases and J by 6 bases, with 17 bases between. The CDR3 sequence is 15 residues long. CDR3 residues: CASSRVDSRHEKLFF. The DNA for the CDR3 is TGTGCCAGCAGCCGTGTGGACAGCCGACATGAAAAACTGTTTTTT.

V usage is TRBV19 and J usage is TRBJ1-5, with a tentative D call TRBD1 (6 bases). Trimming took 5 bases from V and 4 from J, leaving 12 bases between them. Germline CDR1 is LNHDA and CDR2 is SQIVND (reference sequence). CDR3 length: 14 residues. This chain's CDR3 is CASSLGGMNQPQHF. CDR3 DNA sequence: TGTGCCAGTAGTCTTGGGGGCATGAATCAGCCCCAGCATTTT.

This clone was counted only a few times. V gene TRBV7-8 combines with J gene TRBJ1-5; TRBD1 matches 9 bases. In germline, CDR1 is SGHVS, CDR2 FQNEAQ. Unmatched junction bases numbered 19, after V lost 5 bases and J lost 2 bases. The CDR3 is 20 amino acids. The CDR3 DNA is TGTGCCAGCAGCCCTGACGTTTGGACAGGGGCGTTATTTGGCAATCAGCCCCAGCATTTT. Amino acid sequence: CASSPDVWTGALFGNQPQHF.

The rearrangement joins TRBV9 to TRBJ2-2; 9 bases line up with TRBD1. CDR1 and CDR2 from the germline V gene are SGDLS and YYNGEE. This CDR3 is built from 16 residues. V lost 3 bases, J lost 6 bases, and 9 bases stayed unmatched. The CDR3, as DNA: TGTGCCAGCAGCGCCCGTGGACAGGGGCGCGCCGGGGAGCTGTTTTTT. It specifies CASSARGQGRAGELFF.

The V and J genes are TRBV4-3 and TRBJ1-5; D is unclear. The germline V gene encodes CDR1 LGHNA and CDR2 YSLEER. This CDR3 is 15 amino acids long. V dropped 1 base and J dropped 0 bases, with 7 bases sitting between them. The CDR3 spells CASSQGRHSNQPQHF. CDR3 in DNA: TGCGCCAGCAGCCAAGGACGGCATAGCAATCAGCCCCAGCATTTT.

The chain joins TRBV30 to TRBJ1-4; TRBD1 aligns across 7 bases. V dropped 5 bases and J dropped 8; count of bases not matched to a gene: 14. This CDR3 spans 15 amino acids. Germline values: CDR1 GTSNPN, CDR2 SVGIG (reference sequence). The CDR3 DNA sequence: TGTGCCTGGGGTAGATGGGAGGGGGCTGGGGAAAAACTGTTTTTT. This sequence encodes CAWGRWEGAGEKLFF.

The rearrangement links TRBV6-5 to TRBJ2-7; tentatively, D is TRBD1 (6 bases). The V and J ends lost 6 bases and 4 bases respectively, with 10 bases between them. Germline loops: CDR1 MNHEY, CDR2 SVGAGI. The CDR3 has 12 residues. The CDR3 spells CASRKGDYEQYV. The DNA for the CDR3 is TGTGCCAGCAGGAAGGGGGATTACGAGCAGTACGTC.

The chain has TRBV19 and TRBJ2-4; a possible D gene is TRBD1 (5 bases). V was shortened by 3 bases and J by 0 bases, with 15 bases between the two germline ends. Germline CDR1 reads LNHDA; CDR2 reads SQIVND (reference sequence). There are 17 residues in the CDR3. The CDR3 spells CASSMGQGGLAKNIQYF. Written as DNA, the CDR3 is TGTGCCAGTAGTATGGGGCAGGGCGGTTTAGCCAAAAACATTCAGTACTTC.

The V and J genes are TRBV10-3 and TRBJ2-3; 14 bases are shared with TRBD2. The CDR3 loop spans 14 amino acids. Germline V gene lookup returns CDR1 ENHRY and CDR2 SYGVKD. The V and J ends lost 9 bases and 5 bases, in that order; junction bases with no gene match: 4. The DNA for the CDR3 is TGTGCCATAGGGACTAGCGGGGGACAAGATACGCAGTATTTT. Translating it yields CAIGTSGGQDTQYF.

This clone has a handful of counts. The chain uses TRBV7-2 and TRBJ2-2; perhaps TRBD2 as D (5 bases). Germline-derived CDR1 and CDR2 are SGHTA and FQGNSA. The V end was cut by 1 base, the J end by 1 base, with 10 bases between. CDR3 length: 16 residues. The CDR3 sequence is CASSLGGRRNTGELFF. The CDR3, as DNA: TGTGCCAGCAGCTTAGGAGGGCGACGGAACACCGGGGAGCTGTTTTTT.